This T cell receptor (beta chain) was observed in a study of response to subunit inactivated influenza vaccine. Per germline, CDR1 DFQATT and CDR2 SNEGSKA (reference sequence). The CDR3 runs 11 residues. With 4 bases removed from V and 10 bases from J, the gap between germline ends came to 11 bases. TCRdb passed the RT-PCR reads through MiXCR, listing each CDR3 protein once. The table has 400,000 to 650,000 distinct CDR3 sequences, around 7.7% seen once; the top ten hold roughly 14%. Concerning this clonotype itself: Its antigen is not identified.

Study results and caveats: The authors suggested that few new T cells are recruited per seasonal influenza vaccination.

V and J are TRBV20-1 and TRBJ2-1; no clear D. This sequence was found in a man between 50 and 70 years old who received an inactivated influenza vaccine. Material: PBMCs from blood, obtained 23 to 25 months after vaccination. The CDR3 DNA follows: TGCAGTGCTATGGGATCGACAGAGCAGTTCTTC. This sequence encodes CSAMGSTEQFF.